Listed here are 12 T cell receptor beta chains from one sample, sequenced in a study of CD8+ T cells in alopecia areata. As the sequencing template, cDNA was produced by extracting RNA and reverse transcribing it. The repertoire was sequenced with immunoSEQ multiplex PCR; TCRdb's copy has only in-frame clones and lacks some. This sample yields 100,000 to 150,000 clones, of which 49% are seen a single time; roughly a sixth belongs to the top ten. Specimen: CD8+ T cells sorted from blood, collected at week 0. These receptors originate from a human donor with alopecia areata.

Regarding this clone: The same CDR3 also results from other DNA sequences found in this sample. The rearrangement uses TRBV9 and TRBJ2-7; maybe TRBD2 (5 bases). Germline CDR1 SGDLS, CDR2 YYNGEE. The V gene lost 0 bases and the J gene lost 6 bases, with 7 bases spanning the gap. The CDR3 is 12 residues long. CDR3 amino acids: CASSVGGGEQYF. For the CDR3, the DNA is TGTGCCAGCAGCGTAGGTGGAGGCGAGCAGTACTTC.

The chain uses TRBV5-1 and TRBJ2-1; 8 bases agree with TRBD1. Looked up from germline, CDR1 is SGHRS and CDR2 is YFSETQ. With 4 bases clipped from V and 1 base from J, the junction kept 7 bases outside the gene matches. The CDR3 has 16 amino acids. CDR3 loop: CASSPTGGRSYNEQFF. The CDR3 DNA follows: TGCGCCAGCAGCCCCACAGGGGGAAGGTCCTACAATGAGCAGTTCTTC.

The chain recombines TRBV7-9 with TRBJ2-1; D not certain. CDR3 size: 12 residues. CDR1 is SEHNR, CDR2 FQNEAQ, per germline (reference sequence). Trimming pared 5 bases from V and 9 bases from J, leaving 11 bases between. The CDR3 reads CASSAEESEQFF. As DNA, the CDR3 is TGTGCCAGCAGCGCCGAAGAAAGTGAGCAGTTCTTC.

Here the CDR3 reads CASSPGLYEQYF. The CDR3 nucleotides are TGTGCCAGCAGTCCCGGGCTCTACGAGCAGTACTTC. The V and J genes are TRBV14 and TRBJ2-7; D not certain. Germline V gives CDR1 SGHDN, CDR2 FVKESK. This CDR3 has 12 amino acids. V was cut by 6 bases and J by 3 bases, with 9 bases left in between.

This clone was observed once. Relative to the germline gene, one junction end is altered; a read error may explain this. The rearrangement joins TRBV5-4 to TRBJ1-2; weak D call: TRBD1 (5 bases). The CDR3 contains 14 residues. Germline assignment: CDR1 SGHNT and CDR2 YYREEE (reference sequence). CDR3 nucleotide sequence: TGTGCCAACAGCTTCCTAGACAGAAACTATGGCTACACCTTC. It yields the protein CANSFLDRNYGYTF.

This chain links TRBV7-6 with TRBJ1-1; maybe TRBD1 (5 bases). The V gene lost 4 bases and the J gene lost 6 bases, with 18 bases spanning the gap. The CDR3 contains 15 residues. From germline, CDR1 is SGHVS and CDR2 FNYEAQ. The CDR3 sequence: CASSSGQQGLAEAFF. DNA of the CDR3: TGTGCCAGCAGCTCTGGCCAGCAGGGCTTAGCTGAAGCTTTCTTT.

This clone was observed a handful of times. CDR3 bases: TGTGCCATCCCGCTGCCCGGGGGCTTAACTGAAGCTTTCTTT. As protein: CAIPLPGGLTEAFF. V is TRBV7-9 and J is TRBJ1-1, with D possibly matching TRBD1 (6 bases). Germline V gives CDR1 SEHNR, CDR2 FQNEAQ (reference sequence). This CDR3 spans 14 amino acids. V was pared by 10 bases and J by 5 bases, with 20 bases between.

The chain combines TRBV4-3 with TRBJ2-2; possible D gene TRBD2, 5 bases. V was trimmed by 2 bases and J by 8 bases, leaving 6 bases between them. The CDR3 is 12 amino acids. The germline V gene encodes CDR1 LGHNA and CDR2 YSLEER. CDR3 DNA sequence: TGCGCCAGCAGCCAACGGAGGGGGGAGCTGTTTTTT. Translation gives CASSQRRGELFF.

Here the CDR3 DNA reads TGTGCCAGCAGTGATCGCGATCTGAGCTACGAGCAGTACTTC. Translated, it gives CASSDRDLSYEQYF. The V gene is TRBV25-1, the J gene TRBJ2-7; D gene ambiguous. V lost 3 bases to trimming and J lost 3 bases, with 12 bases between them. The CDR3 sequence is 14 residues long. Germline V gene sequence: CDR1 MGHDK, CDR2 SYGVNS.

This clone came up a few times. The chain is built from TRBV5-1 and TRBJ2-7, with TRBD2 as a possible D gene (6 bases). This CDR3 has 15 residues. Germline V gene sequence: CDR1 SGHRS, CDR2 YFSETQ. With 2 bases removed from V and 0 bases from J, the gap between germline ends came to 12 bases. The CDR3 spells CASSFGGASSYEQYF. The CDR3 DNA sequence: TGCGCCAGCAGCTTCGGCGGGGCTAGCTCCTACGAGCAGTACTTC.

The chain links TRBV5-1 to TRBJ2-7; the D gene is possibly TRBD2 (5 bases). V lost 3 bases and J lost 7, with 11 bases in between. This CDR3 comprises 12 residues. Looked up from germline, CDR1 is SGHRS and CDR2 is YFSETQ. The CDR3 spells CASSSLSGEQYF. The DNA for the CDR3 is TGCGCCAGCAGCTCCCTATCGGGAGAGCAGTACTTC.

This clone showed up just a few times. V gene TRBV5-6 combines with J gene TRBJ2-5, with D possibly being TRBD2 (5 bases). V lost 4 bases, J lost 3 bases, and 10 bases lay in between. CDR3 size: 13 residues. Germline CDR1 and CDR2: SGHDT and YYEEEE. CDR3 bases: TGTGCCAGCAGCCCGGAGGTGGAAGAGACCCAGTACTTC. This translates into CASSPEVEETQYF.